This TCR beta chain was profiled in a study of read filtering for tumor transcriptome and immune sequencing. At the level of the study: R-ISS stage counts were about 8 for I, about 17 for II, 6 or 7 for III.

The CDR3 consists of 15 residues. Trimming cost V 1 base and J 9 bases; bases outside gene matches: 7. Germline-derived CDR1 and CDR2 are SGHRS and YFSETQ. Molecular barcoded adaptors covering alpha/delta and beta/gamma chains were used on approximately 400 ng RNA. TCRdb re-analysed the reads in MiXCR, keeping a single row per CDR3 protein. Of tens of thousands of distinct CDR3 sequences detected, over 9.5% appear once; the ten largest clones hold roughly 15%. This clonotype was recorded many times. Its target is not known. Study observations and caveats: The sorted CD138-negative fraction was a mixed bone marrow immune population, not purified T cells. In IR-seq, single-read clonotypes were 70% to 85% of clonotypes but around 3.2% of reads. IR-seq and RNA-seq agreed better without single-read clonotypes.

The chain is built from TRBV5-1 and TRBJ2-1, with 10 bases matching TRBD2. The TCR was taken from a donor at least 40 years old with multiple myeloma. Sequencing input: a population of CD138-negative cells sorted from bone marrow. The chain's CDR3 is CASSLLAGDAGEQFF. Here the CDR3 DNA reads TGCGCCAGCAGCTTGCTAGCGGGAGATGCGGGTGAGCAGTTCTTC.